Each of the 31 T cell receptor beta chains below was sequenced from the same sample in a study of blood T cell repertoires in COVID-19. Sequencing used immunoSEQ multiplex PCR; TCRdb keeps in-frame clones, though not all of them. The sample shows more than 70,000 clones, about 80% of them seen only once. Material for sequencing was peripheral blood. The receptors originated from a woman aged 70 to 79 with acute or convalescent COVID-19.

This rearrangement joins TRBV7-3 to TRBJ2-1; 11 nucleotides match TRBD2. V lost 4 bases, J lost 1 base, and 3 bases stayed unmatched. This CDR3 comprises 16 residues. Germline V gene lookup returns CDR1 SGHTA and CDR2 FQGTGA. The CDR3 DNA is TGTGCCAGCAGCTGGTCTAGCGGGGGGTCCTACAATGAGCAGTTCTTC. Protein: CASSWSSGGSYNEQFF.

This CDR3 is CASSIPGTEAFF. The DNA of the CDR3 is TGTGCCAGTAGTATACCAGGGACTGAAGCTTTCTTT. The chain couples TRBV19 to TRBJ1-1, with D maybe TRBD1 (5 bases). V was pared by 2 bases and J by 5 bases, with 6 bases between. This CDR3 is built from 12 residues. CDR1 is LNHDA and CDR2 is SQIVND in the germline V gene (reference sequence).

V and J are TRBV10-1 and TRBJ2-1; 10 nucleotides agree with TRBD2. The CDR3 spans 16 residues. After removal of 7 bases from V and 5 bases from J, the junction contained 11 bases not matched to a gene. From germline, CDR1 is WNHNN and CDR2 SYGVQD (reference sequence). The CDR3 coding sequence is TGCGCCAGCACTCGACAAGCGGGAGGGCCTCACAATGAGCAGTTCTTC. Translated: CASTRQAGGPHNEQFF.

The V gene is TRBV30, the J gene TRBJ1-1; D not certain. The CDR3 is 11 residues long. Germline CDR1 is GTSNPN and CDR2 is SVGIG (reference sequence). Trimming took off 0 bases at V and 7 bases at J, with 6 bases between the two ends. This CDR3 is CAWSVRIEAFF. The CDR3 bases are TGTGCCTGGAGTGTGCGTATTGAAGCTTTCTTT. The whole variable domain, remainder taken from reference TRBV30 and TRBJ1-1, is SQTIHQWPATLVQPVGSPLSLECTVEGTSNPNLYWYRQAAGRGLQLLFYSVGIGQISSEVPQNLSASRPQDRQFILSSKKLLLSDSGFYLCAWSVRIEAFFGQGTRLTVV.

This clone has a handful of counts. The chain recombines TRBV3-1 (or the pseudogene TRBV3-2) with TRBJ2-7, with a tentative D call TRBD1 (5 bases). The ends were cut back, 4 bases at V and 4 bases at J, with 20 bases in the middle. The CDR3 loop spans 16 amino acids. Germline assignment: CDR1 LGHDT and CDR2 YNNKEL (reference sequence). CDR3 sequence (DNA): TGTGCCAGCAGCCCCGCCCAAGGGGCGAATTTGTACGAGCAGTACTTC. Protein product: CASSPAQGANLYEQYF.

This chain links TRBV28 with TRBJ2-2, with D tentatively TRBD1 (6 bases). The germline V gene encodes CDR1 MDHEN and CDR2 SYDVKM. The CDR3 spans 16 residues. Trimming pared 5 bases from V and 2 bases from J, leaving 15 bases between. The CDR3 reads CASSTRDTLNTGELFF. The DNA for the CDR3 is TGTGCCAGCAGTACCCGGGACACCTTAAACACCGGGGAGCTGTTTTTT. Variable domain in full (rest from reference TRBV28 and TRBJ2-2): DVKVTQSSRYLVKRTGEKVFLECVQDMDHENMFWYRQDPGLGLRLIYFSYDVKMKEKGDIPEGYSVSREKKERFSLILESASTNQTSMYLCASSTRDTLNTGELFFGEGSRLTVL.

This clone was seen only a few times. The chain links TRBV12-3 or TRBV12-4 to TRBJ2-1; D unclear. V was shortened by 6 bases and J by 12 bases, with 15 bases between the two germline ends. The CDR3 loop spans 12 amino acids. CDR3 region: CASSRTWAGQFF. CDR3 nucleotides: TGTGCCAGCAGCCGCACCTGGGCAGGGCAGTTCTTC.

The chain carries TRBV19 and TRBJ2-1, with 14 nucleotides matching TRBD2. Germline-derived CDR1 and CDR2 are LNHDA and SQIVND (reference sequence). V lost 9 bases, J lost 10 bases, and 8 bases stayed unmatched. The CDR3 totals 14 residues. The CDR3 coding sequence is TGTGCCAGCACGGGACTAGCGGGAGCAGGAGAGCAGTTCTTC. It encodes CASTGLAGAGEQFF.

The chain has TRBV30 and TRBJ2-3; perhaps TRBD2 as D (5 bases). The CDR3 contains 15 residues. Between the trimmed V and J ends, which lost 0 bases and 2 bases, there was a span of 12 bases. Germline CDR1 and CDR2: GTSNPN and SVGIG (reference sequence). The CDR3 protein is CAWSVNYDYTDTQYF. The CDR3 bases are TGTGCCTGGAGTGTAAACTACGACTACACAGATACGCAGTATTTT. The full variable domain, rest sourced from reference TRBV30 and TRBJ2-3, is SQTIHQWPATLVQPVGSPLSLECTVEGTSNPNLYWYRQAAGRGLQLLFYSVGIGQISSEVPQNLSASRPQDRQFILSSKKLLLSDSGFYLCAWSVNYDYTDTQYFGPGTRLTVL.

The CDR3 is CAWSTWTGNQPQHF. The CDR3 DNA follows: TGTGCCTGGAGTACGTGGACGGGGAATCAGCCCCAGCATTTT. The rearrangement links TRBV30 to TRBJ1-5; D unclear. The germline V gene encodes CDR1 GTSNPN and CDR2 SVGIG (reference sequence). The CDR3 is 14 amino acids. The V gene lost 2 bases and the J gene lost 4 bases, with 12 bases spanning the gap.

This chain uses TRBV7-9 with TRBJ1-2, with TRBD1 matching 7 bases. The CDR3 sequence is 16 residues long. The V and J ends lost 4 bases and 3 bases, in that order; junction bases with no gene match: 11. Germline lookup yields CDR1 SEHNR and CDR2 FQNEAQ (reference sequence). In DNA form, the CDR3 reads TGTGCCAGCAGCTCGTGGGGGACAGCCAATGACTATGGCTACACCTTC. The encoded protein is CASSSWGTANDYGYTF.

The chain recombines TRBV13 with TRBJ2-1, with D tentatively TRBD2 (7 bases). Germline V gives CDR1 PRHDT, CDR2 FYEKMQ (reference sequence). Trimming stripped 1 base from V and 4 bases from J, with 11 bases between. The CDR3 totals 15 residues. The CDR3 sequence is CASSLEQGGYNEQFF. In DNA, the CDR3 is TGTGCCAGCAGCTTAGAACAGGGAGGGTACAATGAGCAGTTCTTC.

This clone was recorded only once. The chain is built from TRBV6-1 and TRBJ2-6; possible D gene TRBD2, 5 bases. The germline CDR1 and CDR2 sequences are MNHNS and SASEGT. The CDR3 contains 16 residues. Trimming cost V 4 bases and J 0 bases, with 10 bases left between them. CDR3 loop: CASSVPGFSGANVLTF. CDR3 bases: TGTGCCAGCAGTGTGCCGGGATTCTCTGGGGCCAACGTCCTGACTTTC.

The chain uses TRBV30 and TRBJ2-1; 9 nucleotides align to TRBD2. Germline CDR1 GTSNPN, CDR2 SVGIG (reference sequence). The CDR3 runs to 16 residues. V shed 5 bases and J 0 bases; nucleotides not matched to a gene: 8. Here the CDR3 DNA reads TGTGCCTGGTGGAGCGGGGGGTTCAGCTCCTACAATGAGCAGTTCTTC. Its protein product is CAWWSGGFSSYNEQFF.

In its sample, this clone was seen a few times. CDR3 sequence (DNA): TGTGCCAGCAGCTTGCGCCGGGACAGGCTCTACGAGCAGTACTTC. Translated: CASSLRRDRLYEQYF. This chain joins TRBV5-6 and TRBJ2-7, with 8 bases aligning to TRBD1. Trimming at V came to 1 base and at J to 3 bases, leaving 6 bases not matched to a gene. Germline loops: CDR1 SGHDT, CDR2 YYEEEE. The CDR3 has 15 residues.

The chain couples TRBV5-4 to TRBJ2-2; 10 bases map to TRBD2. Germline V lookup: CDR1 SGHNT, CDR2 YYREEE (reference sequence). CDR3 length equals 17 residues. Trimming removed 1 base from V and 3 bases from J; junction bases left unmatched: 6. CDR3 amino acids: CASSLKREGPHTGELFF. The CDR3 bases are TGTGCCAGCAGCTTGAAGCGGGAGGGCCCTCACACCGGGGAGCTGTTTTTT.

V gene TRBV27 combines with J gene TRBJ1-5, with 7 bases aligning to TRBD1. The germline gives CDR1 MNHEY, CDR2 SMNVEV (reference sequence). After removal of 6 bases from V and 5 bases from J, the junction contained 4 bases not matched to a gene. The CDR3 contains 13 residues. CDR3 DNA: TGTGCCAGCAGGGTGGACAGGTATCAGCCCCAGCATTTT. It yields the protein CASRVDRYQPQHF.

This clone turned up a few times. J is TRBJ2-5 and V is TRBV18, with D perhaps matching TRBD1 (5 bases). Germline V CDR1 and CDR2: KGHSH, LQKENI. The CDR3 loop spans 15 amino acids. V gave up 0 bases and J gave up 5 bases, with 13 bases separating them. The CDR3 region is CASSPPTRVGETQYF. CDR3 coding DNA: TGTGCCAGCTCACCACCAACCAGGGTGGGGGAGACCCAGTACTTC. Full variable domain (remainder filled in from reference TRBV18 and TRBJ2-5): NAGVMQNPRHLVRRRGQEARLRCSPMKGHSHVYWYRQLPEEGLKFMVYLQKENIIDESGMPKERFSAEFPKEGPSILRIQQVVRGDSAAYFCASSPPTRVGETQYFGPGTRLLVL.

V is TRBV9 and J is TRBJ2-1; TRBD2 aligns across 16 bases. Germline trimming cut 4 bases from V and 9 bases from J; bases unmatched to any gene: 7. Germline V gene lookup returns CDR1 SGDLS and CDR2 YYNGEE. CDR3 length: 16 amino acids. The DNA of the CDR3 is TGTGCCAGCAGCTTGACCGGGACTAGCGGGAGGGGTGAGCAGTTCTTC. Its protein is CASSLTGTSGRGEQFF. Filled out from reference TRBV9 and TRBJ2-1, the complete variable domain reads DSGVTQTPKHLITATGQRVTLRCSPRSGDLSVYWYQQSLDQGLQFLIQYYNGEERAKGNILERFSAQQFPDLHSELNLSSLELGDSALYFCASSLTGTSGRGEQFFGPGTRLTVL.

A single count supports this clone. This sequence joins TRBV5-6 and TRBJ2-6; D gene unclear. The CDR3 runs to 15 residues. Germline lookup yields CDR1 SGHDT and CDR2 YYEEEE. The ends were cut back, 2 bases at V and 2 bases at J, with 8 bases in the middle. The CDR3 DNA is TGTGCCAGCAGCTTCACGGTTGCTGGGGCCAACGTCCTGACTTTC. Translation gives CASSFTVAGANVLTF.

The chain has TRBV2 and TRBJ2-1, with D tentatively TRBD1 (5 bases). The V and J ends lost 6 bases and 9 bases respectively, with 18 bases between them. Germline V gene sequence: CDR1 SNHLY, CDR2 FYNNEI. The CDR3 is 14 amino acids. CDR3 amino acids: CASRQRGGAIEQFF. The CDR3 DNA is TGTGCCAGCAGGCAGCGAGGTGGGGCGATTGAGCAGTTCTTC. The full variable domain, its missing parts supplied by reference TRBV2 and TRBJ2-1, is EPEVTQTPSHQVTQMGQEVILRCVPISNHLYFYWYRQILGQKVEFLVSFYNNEISEKSEIFDDQFSVERPDGSNFTLKIRSTKLEDSAMYFCASRQRGGAIEQFFGPGTRLTVL.

This chain links TRBV13 with TRBJ2-1; 8 positions match TRBD2. Germline lookup yields CDR1 PRHDT and CDR2 FYEKMQ (reference sequence). After removal of 5 bases from V and 6 bases from J, the junction contained 12 bases not matched to a gene. This CDR3 comprises 16 residues. The CDR3 is CASSPAVRREANEQFF. The DNA for the CDR3 is TGTGCCAGCAGCCCGGCCGTGCGGCGGGAGGCCAATGAGCAGTTCTTC.

This clone was found once. The DNA for the CDR3 is TGTGCCTGGAGTGAGCGGACTTCCCCCCTCCACTTT. Translation: CAWSERTSPLHF. This sequence joins TRBV30 and TRBJ1-6; D unclear. CDR3 length equals 12 residues. Germline values: CDR1 GTSNPN, CDR2 SVGIG (reference sequence). V gave up 1 base and J gave up 13 bases, with 11 bases separating them.

This chain connects TRBV10-3 to TRBJ1-4; 9 bases map to TRBD1. Looked up from germline, CDR1 is ENHRY and CDR2 is SYGVKD. The V gene end was trimmed by 3 bases and the J gene end by 0 bases; junction bases not matched to a gene: 8. This CDR3 contains 18 residues. CDR3 sequence: CAISEPPGTGSTNEKLFF. CDR3 bases: TGTGCCATCAGTGAACCCCCCGGGACAGGGTCAACTAATGAAAAACTGTTTTTT.

This chain joins TRBV19 and TRBJ2-7; D might be TRBD2 (5 bases). The V end was cut by 5 bases, the J end by 0 bases, with 11 bases between. CDR1 and CDR2 from the germline V gene are LNHDA and SQIVND (reference sequence). The CDR3 has 14 amino acids. The CDR3 is CASSGLAFSYEQYF. The CDR3 coding sequence is TGTGCCAGTAGTGGGCTAGCATTCTCCTACGAGCAGTACTTC.

This chain links TRBV6-5 with TRBJ2-1; D might be TRBD2 (6 bases). Trimming cost V 6 bases and J 7 bases, with 13 bases left between them. Germline V gene lookup returns CDR1 MNHEY and CDR2 SVGAGI. The CDR3 is 13 residues long. The chain's CDR3 is CASRPGTQNEQFF. Written as DNA, the CDR3 is TGTGCCAGCAGGCCCGGGACTCAGAATGAGCAGTTCTTC.

This chain joins TRBV30 and TRBJ1-1, with a weak D call TRBD1 (5 bases). The CDR3 runs to 13 residues. Germline CDR1 and CDR2: GTSNPN and SVGIG (reference sequence). Trimming took 0 bases from V and 8 from J, leaving 13 bases between them. The CDR3 DNA is TGTGCCTGGAGTGTACTCCGGGGGAGCGAAGCTTTCTTT. The encoded protein is CAWSVLRGSEAFF.

This clone has just a few counts. The chain links TRBV7-8 to TRBJ2-3; tentatively, D is TRBD2 (5 bases). The CDR3 length is 13 residues. Trimming shortened V by 5 bases and J by 1 base, and 7 bases separated the two germline ends. The germline gives CDR1 SGHVS, CDR2 FQNEAQ. Here the CDR3 reads CASSTRRTDTQYF. The DNA for the CDR3 is TGTGCCAGCAGCACTAGACGCACAGATACGCAGTATTTT.

This sequence joins TRBV28 and TRBJ1-5, with 7 bases that match TRBD1. The CDR3 is 16 amino acids. The germline V gene encodes CDR1 MDHEN and CDR2 SYDVKM. Trimming removed 5 bases from V and 6 bases from J; junction bases left unmatched: 13. CDR3 DNA: TGTGCCAGCAGTCCGACTCAGGGACAGAGGTCTCAGCCCCAGCATTTT. This encodes CASSPTQGQRSQPQHF.

V gene TRBV7-9 combines with J gene TRBJ1-5, with D hard to call. The V gene lost 3 bases and the J gene lost 3 bases, with 9 bases spanning the gap. CDR3 size: 14 residues. Per germline, CDR1 SEHNR and CDR2 FQNEAQ (reference sequence). In DNA, the CDR3 is TGTGCCAGCAGCTTTGGCAGTAACAATCAGCCCCAGCATTTT. This sequence encodes CASSFGSNNQPQHF.

This chain links TRBV20-1 with TRBJ2-1; 10 bases fit TRBD2. With 3 bases clipped from V and 5 bases from J, the junction kept 10 bases outside the gene matches. This CDR3 contains 16 residues. CDR1 and CDR2 (germline): DFQATT, SNEGSKA (reference sequence). This CDR3 is CSASGGLGLADNEQFF. The CDR3 DNA reads as TGCAGTGCTAGTGGGGGGTTAGGACTAGCGGACAATGAGCAGTTCTTC.